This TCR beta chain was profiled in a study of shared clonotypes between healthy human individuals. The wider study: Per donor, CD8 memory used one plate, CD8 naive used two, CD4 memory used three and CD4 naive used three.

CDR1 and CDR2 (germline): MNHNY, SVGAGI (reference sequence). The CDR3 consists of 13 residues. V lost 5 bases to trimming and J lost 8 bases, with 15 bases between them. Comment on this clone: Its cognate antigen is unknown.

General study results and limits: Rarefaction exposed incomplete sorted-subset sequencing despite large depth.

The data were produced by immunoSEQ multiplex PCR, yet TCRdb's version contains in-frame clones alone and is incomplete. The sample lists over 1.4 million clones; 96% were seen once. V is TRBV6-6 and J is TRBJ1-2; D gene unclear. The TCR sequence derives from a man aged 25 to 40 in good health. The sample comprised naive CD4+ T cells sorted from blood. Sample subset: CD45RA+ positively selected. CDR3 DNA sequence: TGTGCCAGCAGTCCCCTCGCCTCGGGCGGCTACACCTTC. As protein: CASSPLASGGYTF.